Presented here are 31 T cell receptor beta chains from one specimen sequenced in a study of T cells after yellow fever vaccination. A single record per CDR3 protein comes from TCRdb applying MiXCR to the 5' RACE reads. Of 310,000 or so distinct CDR3 sequences in the sample, 3.6% are singletons; the top ten hold about 20%. Specimen: PBMCs, collected on the day of the yellow fever booster vaccination. These receptors were taken from a man between 18 and 35 years old who received the YFV17D yellow fever vaccine.

This clonotype was recorded at least ten times. The V call is TRBV5-1, the J call TRBJ1-1; TRBD1 agrees at 7 bases. The CDR3 extends over 14 amino acids. With V trimmed by 4 bases and J by 5 bases, 8 bases remained unmatched. Germline V gives CDR1 SGHRS, CDR2 YFSETQ. The CDR3 region is CASSEGQRVTEAFF. CDR3 in DNA: TGCGCCAGCAGCGAGGGACAGCGAGTAACTGAAGCTTTCTTT.

This clonotype has at least ten counts. The chain combines TRBV12-3 or TRBV12-4 with TRBJ2-3, with 12 nucleotides matching TRBD2. This CDR3 spans 13 amino acids. J gave up 4 bases and V 10 bases, and 3 bases lay outside the gene matches. DNA for the CDR3: TGTGCCATCACTAGCGGGGGGCCAGATACGCAGTATTTT. Protein sequence: CAITSGGPDTQYF.

The table lists this clonotype with many counts. This chain joins TRBV29-1 and TRBJ2-7; D uncertain. Trimming cost V 4 bases and J 2 bases, with 9 bases left between them. This CDR3 is 12 amino acids long. The germline CDR1 and CDR2 sequences are SQVTM and ANQGSEA. CDR3 in amino acids: CSVGRDTYEQYF. Written as DNA, the CDR3 is TGCAGCGTTGGAAGGGATACCTACGAGCAGTACTTC.

This clonotype was seen at least ten times. V gene TRBV18 combines with J gene TRBJ2-7; the D is unclear. Trimming pared 6 bases from V and 3 bases from J, leaving 9 bases between. Per the germline V gene, CDR1 is KGHSH and CDR2 is LQKENI. The CDR3 length is 12 residues. The CDR3 protein is CASSRRGYEQYV. The CDR3, as DNA: TGTGCCAGCTCGCGACGAGGCTACGAGCAGTACGTC.

The chain is built from TRBV6-5 and TRBJ2-1; the match to TRBD2 covers 8 bases. The CDR3 has 12 residues. Germline V CDR1 and CDR2: MNHEY, SVGAGI. The junction had 3 bases not matched to a gene; V was cut back by 6 bases and J by 8 bases. CDR3 nucleotides: TGTGCCAGCAGACGGGGGGGCCATGAGCAGTTCTTC. It translates to CASRRGGHEQFF.

The chain is built from TRBV20-1 and TRBJ2-1; D might be TRBD1 (5 bases). The CDR3 has 12 residues. Trimming removed 6 bases at V and 7 bases at J, with 13 bases between. Per germline, CDR1 DFQATT and CDR2 SNEGSKA (reference sequence). CDR3 sequence reads: CSAPGRVNEQFF. CDR3 DNA: TGCAGTGCCCCCGGCAGGGTGAATGAGCAGTTCTTC.

This clonotype was found a few times. The rearrangement links TRBV20-1 to TRBJ2-3, with 9 bases aligning to TRBD2. The CDR3 is made up of 16 amino acids. J gave up 2 bases and V 7 bases, and 13 bases lay outside the gene matches. Germline lookup yields CDR1 DFQATT and CDR2 SNEGSKA (reference sequence). The DNA of the CDR3 is TGCAGTGTTATACCTCACAGCGGGGGGATCACAGATACGCAGTATTTT. Translating it yields CSVIPHSGGITDTQYF.

This clonotype appeared many times. V is TRBV6-5 and J is TRBJ2-1, with TRBD2 matching over 15 bases. Losses at the gene ends were 8 bases for V and 9 bases for J; bases not matched to a gene: 8. CDR3 length: 15 amino acids. Germline assignment: CDR1 MNHEY and CDR2 SVGAGI. Here the CDR3 DNA reads TGTGCCAGCGGGGTGGGACTAGCGGGGGGACCTGAGCAGTTCTTC. Amino acid sequence: CASGVGLAGGPEQFF.

This clonotype was seen a few times. This rearrangement joins TRBV20-1 to TRBJ1-1; D possibly corresponds to TRBD1 (6 bases). From germline, CDR1 is DFQATT and CDR2 SNEGSKA (reference sequence). This CDR3 has 13 residues. V shed 5 bases and J shed 1 base, with 11 bases lying between them. CDR3 sequence: CSAQRGSNTEAFF. The CDR3 nucleotides are TGCAGTGCTCAAAGGGGGTCGAACACTGAAGCTTTCTTT.

This clonotype was seen a few times. This chain connects TRBV29-1 to TRBJ1-5; a possible D gene is TRBD1 (5 bases). The germline V gene encodes CDR1 SQVTM and CDR2 ANQGSEA. This CDR3 is 14 amino acids long. V lost 5 bases to trimming and J lost 7 bases, with 18 bases between them. This CDR3 reads CSVLTAGPGQPQHF. CDR3 nucleotides: TGCAGCGTTCTCACTGCAGGGCCGGGGCAGCCCCAGCATTTT.

This clonotype has a count of ten or more. Here the CDR3 reads CASSLMESTDTQYF. The CDR3, as DNA: TGTGCCAGCAGCTTAATGGAGAGTACAGATACGCAGTATTTT. The chain combines TRBV7-3 with TRBJ2-3; no clear D gene. CDR1 SGHTA and CDR2 FQGTGA come from the germline V gene. V lost 1 base to trimming and J lost 3 bases, with 8 bases between them. CDR3 size: 14 residues.

This clonotype has at least ten counts. The rearrangement links TRBV7-2 to TRBJ1-4; 7 bases agree with TRBD1. Germline assignment: CDR1 SGHTA and CDR2 FQGNSA. V lost 4 bases, J lost 9 bases, and 5 bases stayed unmatched. The CDR3 runs 13 residues. The CDR3 coding sequence is TGTGCCAGCAGCTCAAGGGGACAGCAAAAACTGTTTTTT. Translation gives CASSSRGQQKLFF.

The chain is built from TRBV6-2 or TRBV6-3 and TRBJ1-3, with D perhaps TRBD1 (5 bases). Deletions cut 5 bases from V and 0 bases from J, with 23 bases between. Germline assignment: CDR1 MNHEY and CDR2 SVGEGT. The length of the CDR3 is 19 residues. DNA for the CDR3: TGTGCCAGCAGTCTCCGCTTGGACCCGACAGACGTCTCTGGAAACACCATATATTTT. Encoded protein: CASSLRLDPTDVSGNTIYF.

This clonotype was counted a few times. This sequence joins TRBV6-5 and TRBJ2-3; D is unresolved. CDR3 length: 13 residues. The V end lost 6 bases, the J end lost 2 bases, and 9 bases lay between the germline ends. CDR1 is MNHEY, CDR2 SVGAGI, per germline. CDR3 sequence reads: CASSTKFTDTQYF. The CDR3, as DNA: TGTGCCAGCAGCACGAAATTCACAGATACGCAGTATTTT.

At least ten counts were recorded for this clonotype. This chain links TRBV5-1 with TRBJ2-6, with 10 bases identical to TRBD1. The germline V gene encodes CDR1 SGHRS and CDR2 YFSETQ. CDR3 size: 22 residues. V gave up 0 bases and J gave up 2 bases; unmatched junction bases: 17. This chain's CDR3 is CASSLAPGGQGYRFTGANVLTF. CDR3 DNA sequence: TGCGCCAGCAGCTTGGCTCCTGGGGGACAGGGGTACCGCTTTACTGGGGCCAACGTCCTGACTTTC.

This clonotype was detected only a few times. The chain uses TRBV29-1 and TRBJ2-3; perhaps TRBD1 as D (7 bases). There are 14 residues in the CDR3. CDR1 and CDR2 (germline): SQVTM, ANQGSEA. Trimming pared 4 bases from V and 3 bases from J, leaving 14 bases between. CDR3 sequence (DNA): TGCAGCGTTGCCCCGACAGGGAGGACAGATACGCAGTATTTT. This sequence encodes CSVAPTGRTDTQYF.

The table lists this clonotype with a few counts. The rearrangement uses TRBV24-1 and TRBJ2-5, with 7 bases fitting TRBD1. The CDR3 length is 16 residues. V lost 5 bases and J lost 0; bases outside the gene matches: 8. CDR1 is KGHDR, CDR2 SFDVKD, per germline. The CDR3 protein is CATSGTGVAYQETQYF. DNA of the CDR3: TGTGCCACCAGTGGGACAGGCGTGGCGTACCAAGAGACCCAGTACTTC.

The chain uses TRBV12-3 or TRBV12-4 and TRBJ2-2; TRBD1 aligns across 8 bases. V was clipped by 6 bases and J by 6 bases; unmatched bases: 12. The CDR3 is 16 residues long. The CDR3 is CASSSTDRANSGELFF. CDR3 sequence (DNA): TGTGCCAGCAGCTCTACGGACAGGGCTAATTCCGGGGAGCTGTTTTTT.

The sample holds many counts of this clonotype. The chain links TRBV12-3 or TRBV12-4 to TRBJ1-3, with no clear D. This CDR3 is built from 13 residues. Trimming shortened V by 11 bases and J by 4 bases, and 15 bases separated the two germline ends. The CDR3 DNA follows: TGTGCCGGCCAAACTCCGGGGGGAAACACCATATATTTT. Translating it yields CAGQTPGGNTIYF.

The table lists this clonotype with a few counts. The gene calls are TRBV4-2 and TRBJ1-5; the D gene is possibly TRBD1 (5 bases). CDR3 length equals 13 residues. Germline assignment: CDR1 LGHNA and CDR2 YNFKEQ. The V and J ends lost 0 bases and 8 bases respectively, with 8 bases between them. The CDR3 region is CASSQDRGKPQHF. The CDR3 DNA reads as TGTGCCAGCAGCCAAGATCGGGGGAAGCCCCAGCATTTT.

This clonotype was seen more than once but under ten times. This sequence joins TRBV29-1 and TRBJ2-3; D tentatively reads TRBD1 or TRBD2 (5 bases each). Germline values: CDR1 SQVTM, CDR2 ANQGSEA. The CDR3 sequence is 15 residues long. Trimming took 6 bases from V and 6 from J, leaving 22 bases between them. The CDR3 protein is CSVSSGTADPDTQYF. CDR3 coding DNA: TGCAGCGTCTCTTCCGGGACGGCCGACCCTGATACGCAGTATTTT.

The table lists this clonotype with a few counts. The genes are TRBV12-3 or TRBV12-4 and TRBJ2-2; D remains unclear. V lost 10 bases to trimming and J lost 0 bases, with 3 bases between them. The CDR3 consists of 11 residues. CDR3 sequence (DNA): TGTGCCACCGCGAACACCGGGGAGCTGTTTTTT. Protein product: CATANTGELFF.

Ten or more counts support this clonotype. This chain connects TRBV5-1 to TRBJ1-1; 7 bases map to TRBD1. This CDR3 region has 15 residues. Germline V gives CDR1 SGHRS, CDR2 YFSETQ. After removal of 4 bases from V and 4 bases from J, the junction contained 10 bases not matched to a gene. CDR3 DNA sequence: TGCGCCAGCAGCGTTACCGGGACAGTGGGCACTGAAGCTTTCTTT. It is translated as CASSVTGTVGTEAFF.

This clonotype was seen at least ten times. The rearrangement uses TRBV7-3 and TRBJ1-2; a possible D gene is TRBD1 (5 bases). Deletions cut 4 bases from V and 5 bases from J, with 17 bases between. The CDR3 runs 15 residues. Per germline, CDR1 SGHTA and CDR2 FQGTGA. CDR3 loop: CASSSGPPGVYGYTF. As DNA, the CDR3 is TGTGCCAGCAGCTCGGGACCGCCGGGTGTGTATGGCTACACCTTC.

This clonotype showed up just a few times. The rearrangement uses TRBV3-1 and TRBJ1-1, with TRBD1 as a possible D gene (6 bases). Germline values: CDR1 LGHDT, CDR2 YNNKEL (reference sequence). This CDR3 spans 14 amino acids. The V end was cut by 8 bases, the J end by 5 bases, with 18 bases between. The CDR3 sequence: CASRSGEGMTEAFF. CDR3 in DNA: TGTGCCAGCCGGTCAGGGGAGGGGATGACTGAAGCTTTCTTT.

This clonotype has just a few counts. This chain joins TRBV7-2 and TRBJ1-1; 7 bases agree with TRBD1. Unmatched junction bases numbered 11, after V lost 5 bases and J lost 8 bases. The CDR3 runs 14 residues. The germline CDR1 and CDR2 sequences are SGHTA and FQGNSA. The CDR3 sequence: CASSPQTGSYEAFF. The CDR3 DNA reads as TGTGCCAGCAGCCCCCAGACAGGGAGCTACGAAGCTTTCTTT.

The chain combines TRBV12-3 or TRBV12-4 with TRBJ2-1, with D possibly TRBD1 on 6 matching bases. This CDR3 spans 14 amino acids. V dropped 8 bases and J dropped 0 bases, with 11 bases sitting between them. This CDR3 is CASEAGASYNEQFF. CDR3 bases: TGTGCCAGCGAGGCAGGGGCCTCCTACAATGAGCAGTTCTTC.

This clonotype was seen repeatedly, ten times or more. This chain links TRBV7-9 with TRBJ1-5, with TRBD1 matching over 7 bases. With 4 bases clipped from V and 4 bases from J, the junction kept 4 bases outside the gene matches. CDR1 and CDR2 (germline): SEHNR, FQNEAQ (reference sequence). This CDR3 is built from 14 residues. CDR3 amino acids: CASSSGQRNQPQHF. Here the CDR3 DNA reads TGTGCCAGCAGCTCGGGACAGCGAAATCAGCCCCAGCATTTT.

This clonotype was detected only a few times. The rearrangement joins TRBV4-3 to TRBJ2-3, with 7 bases lining up with TRBD1. V dropped 6 bases and J dropped 5; count of bases not matched to a gene: 11. The CDR3 runs 15 residues. CDR1 LGHNA and CDR2 YSLEER come from the germline V gene. For the CDR3, the DNA is TGCGCCAGCAGTTCCGACGTGGCAGGGGGAGATACGCAGTATTTT. The encoded protein is CASSSDVAGGDTQYF.

This clonotype occurred many times. The chain carries TRBV10-2 and TRBJ2-7; D is unresolved. V was pared by 1 base and J by 4 bases, with 11 bases between. Looked up from germline, CDR1 is WSHSY and CDR2 is SAAADI. The CDR3 contains 14 residues. DNA for the CDR3: TGCGCCAGCAGTGAGTTATTGGCGGATTACGAGCAGTACTTC. It is translated as CASSELLADYEQYF.

In this sample, this clonotype turned up many times. The chain combines TRBV25-1 with TRBJ1-2; 8 bases align to TRBD1. The germline gives CDR1 MGHDK, CDR2 SYGVNS. V was clipped by 4 bases and J by 3 bases; unmatched bases: 4. This CDR3 spans 14 amino acids. The chain's CDR3 is CASSVGGQDYGYTF. CDR3 DNA sequence: TGTGCCAGCAGTGTGGGGGGACAGGACTATGGCTACACCTTC.